These 13 T cell receptor beta chains share one sample of origin, sequenced in a study of blood T cell repertoires in COVID-19. TCRdb's table, derived via immunoSEQ multiplex PCR, lists solely in-frame clones and lacks some. The sample has 200,000 to 250,000 clones, approximately 84% seen once. Input material: peripheral blood. These receptors originate from a young woman who had recovered from COVID-19.

The CDR3 reads CASSLRQGGTDTQYF. As DNA, the CDR3 is TGTGCCAGCAGTTTGAGACAGGGGGGCACAGATACGCAGTATTTT. V is TRBV6-6 and J is TRBJ2-3; 9 positions agree with TRBD1. The CDR3 extends over 15 amino acids. Germline V gives CDR1 MNHNY, CDR2 SVGAGI (reference sequence). With V trimmed by 4 bases and J by 1 base, 3 bases remained unmatched.

The CDR3 DNA sequence: TGTGCCAGCAGCGGAAACCGGGACAGCCTATCCTCACCCCTCCACTTT. Its protein is CASSGNRDSLSSPLHF. The chain joins TRBV9 to TRBJ1-6; 7 bases match TRBD1. The CDR3 consists of 16 residues. Germline V gene data show CDR1 as SGDLS and CDR2 as YYNGEE. J was trimmed by 10 bases and V by 3 bases; bases with no gene match: 13.

The V gene is TRBV18, the J gene TRBJ2-3; D is possibly TRBD2 (7 bases). The CDR3 has 15 amino acids. The V gene's germline CDR1 is KGHSH and CDR2 LQKENI. The ends were cut back, 0 bases at V and 5 bases at J, with 12 bases in the middle. CDR3 nucleotides: TGTGCCAGCTCACCACCGATAGGGGGGGAAGATACGCAGTATTTT. It specifies CASSPPIGGEDTQYF.

The chain recombines TRBV10-3 with TRBJ1-4; TRBD1 matches at 7 bases. The germline V gene encodes CDR1 ENHRY and CDR2 SYGVKD. Germline trimming cut 4 bases from V and 6 bases from J; bases unmatched to any gene: 8. This CDR3 has 15 amino acids. The CDR3 DNA sequence: TGTGCCATCAGTGGGAGGCAGGGGGGAGATGAAAAACTGTTTTTT. Protein sequence: CAISGRQGGDEKLFF.

The chain links TRBV9 to TRBJ2-1, with TRBD2 matching over 11 bases. After removal of 4 bases from V and 7 bases from J, the junction contained 10 bases not matched to a gene. Looked up from germline, CDR1 is SGDLS and CDR2 is YYNGEE. CDR3 length equals 16 residues. The CDR3 bases are TGTGCCAGCAGCCCCAGGGGTCCTAGCGGGGGGAATGAGCAGTTCTTC. Protein sequence: CASSPRGPSGGNEQFF.

This clone was recorded once. The V gene is TRBV30, the J gene TRBJ1-5, with D perhaps matching TRBD1 (5 bases). Germline lookup yields CDR1 GTSNPN and CDR2 SVGIG (reference sequence). V was trimmed by 1 base and J by 5 bases, leaving 9 bases between them. This CDR3 region has 13 residues. This CDR3 reads CAWSAGNDQPQHF. CDR3 DNA sequence: TGTGCCTGGAGTGCAGGGAACGATCAGCCCCAGCATTTT.

This clone was detected only once. The chain joins TRBV6-6 to TRBJ2-7; TRBD2 matches at 13 bases. Germline V gene sequence: CDR1 MNHNY, CDR2 SVGAGI (reference sequence). V trimming: 4 bases; J trimming: 6 bases; junction bases outside the gene matches: 6. This CDR3 is 15 amino acids long. The CDR3 DNA follows: TGTGCCAGCAGTTTACTAGCGGGGGGGCCGCGCGAGCAGTACTTC. This gives the protein CASSLLAGGPREQYF.

The rearrangement joins TRBV3-1 (or the pseudogene TRBV3-2) to TRBJ2-3; 13 nucleotides line up with TRBD2. The V gene end was trimmed by 4 bases and the J gene end by 5 bases; junction bases not matched to a gene: 12. The CDR3 has 18 amino acids. Germline V lookup: CDR1 LGHDT, CDR2 YNNKEL (reference sequence). The CDR3 DNA is TGTGCCAGCAGCCCCCGACTAGCGGGGGGTGTCCATGGAGATACGCAGTATTTT. Protein sequence: CASSPRLAGGVHGDTQYF.

The table lists this clone with a count of one. This chain connects TRBV6-6 to TRBJ2-5; TRBD2 is a possible D gene (6 bases). The germline V and J ends were trimmed by 5 bases and 1 base, with 20 bases remaining between them. This CDR3 comprises 17 residues. Germline values: CDR1 MNHNY, CDR2 SVGAGI (reference sequence). The CDR3 region is CASSPRVGGDRQETQYF. For the CDR3, the DNA is TGTGCCAGCAGTCCCCGGGTTGGCGGGGATCGCCAAGAGACCCAGTACTTC.

CDR3 protein: CASRRDRGGGPQHF. CDR3 DNA sequence: TGTGCCAGTAGGCGGGACAGGGGTGGTGGGCCCCAGCATTTT. The chain employs TRBV19 and TRBJ1-5; TRBD1 agrees at 10 bases. This CDR3 has 14 residues. The germline CDR1 and CDR2 sequences are LNHDA and SQIVND (reference sequence). Unmatched junction bases numbered 8, after V lost 6 bases and J lost 9 bases.

This clone was counted a few times. This rearrangement joins TRBV5-1 to TRBJ2-7; 7 positions match TRBD1. Germline values: CDR1 SGHRS, CDR2 YFSETQ. The length of the CDR3 is 15 residues. With V trimmed by 0 bases and J by 7 bases, 10 bases remained unmatched. The CDR3 is CASSLEGQNLREQYF. The CDR3 DNA reads TGCGCCAGCAGCTTGGAGGGACAGAACCTACGGGAGCAGTACTTC.

This chain joins TRBV7-2 and TRBJ2-1; TRBD1 matches 7 bases. The CDR3 totals 17 residues. The germline CDR1 and CDR2 sequences are SGHTA and FQGNSA. The ends lost 3 bases at V and 0 bases at J; junction bases unmatched: 8. The CDR3 coding sequence is TGTGCCAGCAGCTTCCACAGGGGTAAAAGCTCCTACAATGAGCAGTTCTTC. Translation: CASSFHRGKSSYNEQFF.

V usage is TRBV4-2 and J usage is TRBJ1-2, with D maybe TRBD1 (6 bases). The V and J ends lost 2 bases and 0 bases respectively, with 13 bases between them. The CDR3 consists of 16 residues. Germline CDR1 is LGHNA and CDR2 is YNFKEQ. The CDR3 here is CASSQYAQGANYGYTF. CDR3 DNA: TGTGCCAGCAGCCAATATGCACAGGGAGCTAACTATGGCTACACCTTC.